Below are 21 T cell receptor beta chains sequenced from a single sample in a study of blood T cell repertoires in COVID-19. The repertoire was sequenced with immunoSEQ multiplex PCR; TCRdb's copy has only in-frame clones and lacks some. The sample lists about 190,000 clones; roughly 80% were seen once. Input material: PBMCs or T cells enriched from blood (not recorded which). The receptors originated from a woman aged 60-70 years with acute COVID-19.

This chain connects TRBV4-2 to TRBJ1-2, with a weak D call TRBD1 (6 bases). The germline V gene encodes CDR1 LGHNA and CDR2 YNFKEQ. This CDR3 has 14 residues. Trimming shortened V by 0 bases and J by 4 bases, and 9 bases separated the two germline ends. CDR3 loop: CASSQEGGGYGYTF. The DNA for the CDR3 is TGTGCCAGCAGCCAAGAAGGGGGGGGCTATGGCTACACCTTC.

The rearrangement uses TRBV3-1 (or the pseudogene TRBV3-2) and TRBJ2-7; TRBD2 is a possible D gene (5 bases). Germline V gene sequence: CDR1 LGHDT, CDR2 YNNKEL (reference sequence). The CDR3 runs to 18 residues. Trimming removed 0 bases from V and 3 bases from J, with 21 bases in between. The CDR3 nucleotides read TGTGCCAGCAGCCAAGATTGTTCCTTGCGGGCCGCAAACTACGAGCAGTACGTC. This gives the protein CASSQDCSLRAANYEQYV.

In its sample, this clone was seen once. The chain employs TRBV7-6 and TRBJ2-5; no clear D. This CDR3 is built from 15 residues. V lost 0 bases to trimming and J lost 5 bases, with 13 bases between them. Germline loops: CDR1 SGHVS, CDR2 FNYEAQ. CDR3 coding DNA: TGTGCCAGCAGCTTAGCGTTCGGGTTTGGCGAGACCCAGTACTTC. This codes for CASSLAFGFGETQYF.

The V and J genes are TRBV5-8 and TRBJ1-2, with TRBD1 identical over 7 bases. There are 15 residues in the CDR3. Germline trimming cut 5 bases from V and 4 bases from J; bases unmatched to any gene: 11. Germline CDR1 and CDR2: SGHTS and YDEGEE. The CDR3 sequence: CASSFLRQGGYGYTF. The CDR3 region has the DNA TGTGCCAGCAGTTTTCTCCGACAGGGCGGCTATGGCTACACCTTC. Full variable domain (rest looked up from reference TRBV5-8 and TRBJ1-2): EAGVTQSPTHLIKTRGQQATLRCSPISGHTSVYWYQQALGLGLQFLLWYDEGEERNRGNFPPRFSGRQFPNYSSELNVNALELEDSALYLCASSFLRQGGYGYTFGSGTRLTVV.

The chain is built from TRBV5-1 and TRBJ1-2; TRBD1 might be the D (6 bases). V was trimmed by 5 bases and J by 4 bases, leaving 12 bases between them. The germline CDR1 and CDR2 sequences are SGHRS and YFSETQ. CDR3 length equals 13 residues. The CDR3 sequence is CASREDSIYGYTF. The CDR3 DNA reads TGCGCCAGCAGAGAGGACAGCATCTATGGCTACACCTTC.

The rearrangement links TRBV2 to TRBJ2-2; 9 positions match TRBD2. The J segment lost 5 bases and the V segment lost 3 bases, leaving 7 bases of the junction unmatched. This CDR3 comprises 16 residues. The V gene's germline CDR1 is SNHLY and CDR2 FYNNEI. As DNA, the CDR3 is TGTGCCAGCAGTGAGCGGGGGGGCCGGTATACCGGGGAGCTGTTTTTT. Protein product: CASSERGGRYTGELFF.

V is TRBV19 and J is TRBJ2-5, with D tentatively TRBD1 (6 bases). CDR1 LNHDA and CDR2 SQIVND come from the germline V gene (reference sequence). The CDR3 spans 13 residues. Trimming removed 4 bases at V and 8 bases at J, with 14 bases between. This CDR3 is CASSTTRRGTQYF. For the CDR3, the DNA is TGTGCCAGTAGTACCACCCGCAGGGGAACCCAGTACTTC.

The genes are TRBV28 and TRBJ1-2, with 8 positions matching TRBD1. Germline values: CDR1 MDHEN, CDR2 SYDVKM. V was pared by 4 bases and J by 3 bases, with 16 bases of the junction left unmatched. This CDR3 is 18 amino acids long. CDR3 nucleotide sequence: TGTGCCAGCAGTTCTTCACCTTGGGGACAGGCCGGGGACTATGGCTACACCTTC. It yields the protein CASSSSPWGQAGDYGYTF.

The V and J genes are TRBV3-1 (or the pseudogene TRBV3-2) and TRBJ2-5; 10 positions match TRBD2. In germline, CDR1 is LGHDT, CDR2 YNNKEL (reference sequence). V shed 4 bases, J shed 7 bases, and the junction held 6 bases outside the gene matches. This CDR3 is built from 14 residues. The CDR3 DNA reads TGTGCCAGCAGCCTGAGCGGGGGGGATGGGACCCAGTACTTC. It yields the protein CASSLSGGDGTQYF.

The rearrangement links TRBV10-3 to TRBJ2-5; 16 bases fit TRBD2. This CDR3 contains 18 residues. After removal of 3 bases from V and 5 bases from J, the junction contained 9 bases not matched to a gene. Germline V gene data show CDR1 as ENHRY and CDR2 as SYGVKD. In DNA form, the CDR3 reads TGTGCCATCAGTGACATCGGGACTAGCGGGGGGGCCGGGGAGACCCAGTACTTC. Amino acid sequence: CAISDIGTSGGAGETQYF.

The CDR3 sequence: CASTVSLGNTIYF. The DNA for the CDR3 is TGTGCCAGCACGGTTTCTTTGGGAAACACCATATATTTT. This chain links TRBV12-3 or TRBV12-4 with TRBJ1-3; D is undetermined. The CDR3 spans 13 residues. Trimming cost V 7 bases and J 4 bases, with 11 bases left between them.

This chain links TRBV24-1 with TRBJ2-7; 7 bases fit TRBD1. CDR3 length: 15 amino acids. Germline V gene data show CDR1 as KGHDR and CDR2 as SFDVKD. Losses at the gene ends were 3 bases for V and 5 bases for J; bases not matched to a gene: 9. CDR3 amino acids: CATSDTNRGWHEQYF. The CDR3 DNA follows: TGTGCCACCAGTGATACCAACAGGGGATGGCACGAGCAGTACTTC.

The V gene is TRBV29-1, the J gene TRBJ1-3; no firm D call. The germline CDR1 and CDR2 sequences are SQVTM and ANQGSEA. The CDR3 extends over 12 amino acids. V gave up 5 bases and J gave up 1 base, with 6 bases separating them. CDR3 loop: CSVYLSGNTIYF. In nucleotides, the CDR3 is TGCAGCGTTTATCTGTCTGGAAACACCATATATTTT. The entire variable domain, with the rest obtained from reference TRBV29-1 and TRBJ1-3, is as follows: SAVISQKPSRDICQRGTSLTIQCQVDSQVTMMFWYRQQPGQSLTLIATANQGSEATYESGFVIDKFPISRPNLTFSTLTVSNMSPEDSSIYLCSVYLSGNTIYFGEGSWLTVV.

This sequence joins TRBV5-1 and TRBJ1-2; a possible D gene is TRBD1 (5 bases). This CDR3 contains 15 residues. Germline V gene sequence: CDR1 SGHRS, CDR2 YFSETQ. V lost 4 bases to trimming and J lost 5 bases, with 18 bases between them. This CDR3 reads CASSPGRGVRYGYTF. The CDR3 DNA reads TGCGCCAGCAGCCCAGGGAGGGGTGTTAGATATGGCTACACCTTC. Using reference TRBV5-1 and TRBJ1-2 for the parts outside the CDR3, the full variable domain is KAGVTQTPRYLIKTRGQQVTLSCSPISGHRSVSWYQQTPGQGLQFLFEYFSETQRNKGNFPGRFSGRQFSNSRSEMNVSTLELGDSALYLCASSPGRGVRYGYTFGSGTRLTVV.

The V gene is TRBV5-4, the J gene TRBJ1-6, with D possibly TRBD1 on 5 matching bases. The ends were cut back, 4 bases at V and 14 bases at J, with 25 bases in the middle. This CDR3 comprises 16 residues. Germline V gene data show CDR1 as SGHNT and CDR2 as YYREEE (reference sequence). The CDR3 protein is CASSPGPGNGGFTLHF. DNA for the CDR3: TGTGCCAGCAGCCCCGGACCAGGGAACGGGGGATTCACCCTCCACTTT.

This clone was counted between two and nine times. The chain combines TRBV7-2 with TRBJ2-1; D uncertain. CDR3 size: 14 residues. Trimming took 0 bases from V and 6 from J, leaving 9 bases between them. Germline V CDR1 and CDR2: SGHTA, FQGNSA. The CDR3 nucleotides read TGTGCCAGCAGCTTAGCAACGAGATCCAATGAGCAGTTCTTC. This codes for CASSLATRSNEQFF.

V and J are TRBV3-1 (or the pseudogene TRBV3-2) and TRBJ1-5; D might be TRBD1 (6 bases). Trimming stripped 4 bases from V and 1 base from J, with 8 bases between. CDR1 and CDR2 (germline): LGHDT, YNNKEL (reference sequence). This CDR3 is 14 amino acids long. The CDR3 reads CASSPRGSNQPQHF. CDR3 DNA: TGTGCCAGCAGCCCAAGGGGGAGCAATCAGCCCCAGCATTTT.

In DNA form, the CDR3 reads TGTGCCACCAGCAGAGCCGGCGGCGGCTACACCTTC. It specifies CATSRAGGGYTF. The rearrangement uses TRBV15 and TRBJ1-2; D is uncertain. This CDR3 comprises 12 residues. V lost 1 base and J lost 8, with 8 bases in between. The V gene's germline CDR1 is LNHNV and CDR2 YYDKDF (reference sequence).

The J gene is TRBJ2-7, the V gene TRBV12-3 or TRBV12-4; D unresolved. This CDR3 comprises 12 residues. V was clipped by 3 bases and J by 2 bases, with 5 bases between them. In DNA, the CDR3 is TGTGCCAGCAGTTTCCTACCCTACGAGCAGTACTTC. Translating gives CASSFLPYEQYF.

The rearrangement uses TRBV5-4 and TRBJ1-5; D is ambiguous. The CDR3 totals 15 residues. Per the germline V gene, CDR1 is SGHNT and CDR2 is YYREEE (reference sequence). The V end lost 4 bases, the J end lost 4 bases, and 15 bases lay between the germline ends. Written as DNA, the CDR3 is TGTGCCAGCAGCCCCGGAGGCGGGGAAAATCAGCCCCAGCATTTT. Its translation is CASSPGGGENQPQHF.

This clone was seen a single time. V gene TRBV7-2 combines with J gene TRBJ1-2; tentatively, D is TRBD1 (6 bases). V was shortened by 5 bases and J by 3 bases, with 10 bases between the two germline ends. Germline V lookup: CDR1 SGHTA, CDR2 FQGNSA. CDR3 length equals 13 residues. The CDR3 loop is CASSQGQHYGYTF. The DNA of the CDR3 is TGTGCCAGCAGCCAAGGACAGCACTATGGCTACACCTTC.